These 25 T cell receptor beta chains originate from one sample sequenced in a study of blood T cell repertoires in COVID-19. The table came from immunoSEQ multiplex PCR; TCRdb's copy has only in-frame clones and leaves some out. The table has around 65,000 clones, roughly three quarters seen once. Sequenced sample: peripheral blood. The receptors were gathered from a man aged 80 or over with acute or convalescent COVID-19.

The gene calls are TRBV2 and TRBJ2-1; no firm D call. The CDR3 runs to 14 residues. CDR1 SNHLY and CDR2 FYNNEI come from the germline V gene. V dropped 7 bases and J dropped 8 bases, with 18 bases sitting between them. This chain's CDR3 is CASIWLARFYEQFF. CDR3 coding DNA: TGTGCCAGCATTTGGTTAGCCCGCTTTTATGAGCAGTTCTTC. Full variable domain (rest looked up from reference TRBV2 and TRBJ2-1): EPEVTQTPSHQVTQMGQEVILRCVPISNHLYFYWYRQILGQKVEFLVSFYNNEISEKSEIFDDQFSVERPDGSNFTLKIRSTKLEDSAMYFCASIWLARFYEQFFGPGTRLTVL.

This sequence joins TRBV5-4 and TRBJ2-5, with 7 bases that match TRBD2. V trimming: 1 base; J trimming: 2 bases; junction bases outside the gene matches: 11. Germline values: CDR1 SGHNT, CDR2 YYREEE (reference sequence). This CDR3 has 17 amino acids. CDR3 nucleotides: TGTGCCAGCAGCTTGCAACACTCCGGACTAGAACAAGAGACCCAGTACTTC. It is translated as CASSLQHSGLEQETQYF. Full variable domain (remainder filled in from reference TRBV5-4 and TRBJ2-5): ETGVTQSPTHLIKTRGQQVTLRCSSQSGHNTVSWYQQALGQGPQFIFQYYREEENGRGNFPPRFSGLQFPNYSSELNVNALELDDSALYLCASSLQHSGLEQETQYFGPGTRLLVL.

The rearrangement links TRBV28 to TRBJ2-2, with D possibly TRBD2 on 6 matching bases. V shed 5 bases and J shed 4 bases, with 8 bases lying between them. The CDR3 sequence is 13 residues long. Looked up from germline, CDR1 is MDHEN and CDR2 is SYDVKM. CDR3 coding DNA: TGTGCCAGCAGTCCCGGGGGCACCGGGGAGCTGTTTTTT. This sequence encodes CASSPGGTGELFF.

This clone was found once. The DNA of the CDR3 is TGTGCCACCAGTGATCTAGCGGGGGGACATCAAGAGACCCAGTACTTC. This sequence encodes CATSDLAGGHQETQYF. V gene TRBV24-1 combines with J gene TRBJ2-5; TRBD2 matches 11 bases. The V gene's germline CDR1 is KGHDR and CDR2 SFDVKD. The CDR3 consists of 16 residues. The junction had 4 bases not matched to a gene; V was cut back by 3 bases and J by 2 bases.

The J gene is TRBJ2-3, the V gene TRBV30; 7 bases align to TRBD2. Germline assignment: CDR1 GTSNPN and CDR2 SVGIG (reference sequence). V trimming: 3 bases; J trimming: 0 bases; junction bases outside the gene matches: 3. The CDR3 runs to 14 residues. The CDR3 loop is CAWRAGYSTDTQYF. The CDR3 region has the DNA TGTGCCTGGAGAGCGGGGTATAGCACAGATACGCAGTATTTT.

This chain joins TRBV5-1 and TRBJ2-1, with TRBD2 as a possible D gene (6 bases). V was pared by 0 bases and J by 2 bases, with 12 bases between. Germline CDR1 is SGHRS and CDR2 is YFSETQ. The CDR3 contains 16 residues. The CDR3 sequence: CASSLALGSAYNEQFF. CDR3 sequence (DNA): TGCGCCAGCAGCTTGGCCCTCGGGAGCGCCTACAATGAGCAGTTCTTC. Full variable domain (missing parts from reference TRBV5-1 and TRBJ2-1): KAGVTQTPRYLIKTRGQQVTLSCSPISGHRSVSWYQQTPGQGLQFLFEYFSETQRNKGNFPGRFSGRQFSNSRSEMNVSTLELGDSALYLCASSLALGSAYNEQFFGPGTRLTVL.

The chain carries TRBV28 and TRBJ1-4; 7 positions agree with TRBD1. J gave up 4 bases and V 7 bases, and 9 bases lay outside the gene matches. This CDR3 region has 15 residues. Germline V lookup: CDR1 MDHEN, CDR2 SYDVKM. The CDR3 protein is CASTPGGRINEKLFF. The CDR3 DNA sequence: TGTGCCAGCACCCCAGGGGGGCGGATTAATGAAAAACTGTTTTTT.

This clone came up once. Additional DNA sequences in this sample encode the identical CDR3. The CDR3 sequence is CSAQGTDTQYF. As DNA, the CDR3 is TGCAGTGCACAGGGCACAGATACGCAGTATTTT. The genes are TRBV20-1 and TRBJ2-3, with D perhaps TRBD1 (5 bases). This CDR3 contains 11 residues. Trimming stripped 6 bases from V and 1 base from J, with 5 bases between. CDR1 is DFQATT, CDR2 SNEGSKA, per germline (reference sequence).

The chain carries TRBV6-6 and TRBJ2-7; the match to TRBD2 covers 8 bases. J gave up 1 base and V 7 bases, and 9 bases lay outside the gene matches. This CDR3 comprises 15 residues. Germline V lookup: CDR1 MNHNY, CDR2 SVGAGI (reference sequence). This CDR3 is CASIQIAGQSYEQYF. For the CDR3, the DNA is TGTGCCAGCATTCAAATAGCGGGGCAGTCCTACGAGCAGTACTTC.

The chain combines TRBV9 with TRBJ2-7, with 10 bases lining up with TRBD1. Trimming at V came to 2 bases and at J to 1 base, leaving 3 bases not matched to a gene. The CDR3 has 15 residues. Germline V lookup: CDR1 SGDLS, CDR2 YYNGEE. In nucleotides, the CDR3 is TGTGCCAGCAGCGTGGGACAGGGGTGGTCCTACGAGCAGTACTTC. It is translated as CASSVGQGWSYEQYF.

This clone qualifies as medium-sized. The rearrangement links TRBV9 to TRBJ1-4; D perhaps matches TRBD1 (5 bases). Deletions cut 4 bases from V and 7 bases from J, with 17 bases between. There are 15 residues in the CDR3. Germline values: CDR1 SGDLS, CDR2 YYNGEE. CDR3 in amino acids: CASSPTEGAGEKLFF. CDR3 DNA sequence: TGTGCCAGCAGCCCGACGGAAGGGGCTGGTGAAAAACTGTTTTTT.

The chain combines TRBV5-8 with TRBJ2-3, with TRBD2 as a possible D gene (6 bases). This CDR3 is 13 amino acids long. CDR1 is SGHTS, CDR2 YDEGEE, per germline. V was trimmed by 8 bases and J by 4 bases, leaving 14 bases between them. CDR3 DNA sequence: TGTGCCAGGGGACTCGGAGGTTCAGATACGCAGTATTTT. Translation gives CARGLGGSDTQYF.

V usage is TRBV4-2 and J usage is TRBJ2-1, with 8 bases identical to TRBD2. Germline-derived CDR1 and CDR2 are LGHNA and YNFKEQ. The CDR3 loop spans 14 amino acids. V dropped 1 base and J dropped 10; count of bases not matched to a gene: 6. In DNA, the CDR3 is TGTGCCAGCAGCCAAGGGCTAGCGGGTACCGAGCAGTTCTTC. Residues: CASSQGLAGTEQFF.

The chain recombines TRBV6-5 with TRBJ2-6; no firm D call. The length of the CDR3 is 16 residues. V shed 2 bases and J shed 0 bases, with 8 bases lying between them. Germline V gene sequence: CDR1 MNHEY, CDR2 SVGAGI. The CDR3 DNA follows: TGTGCCAGCAGTTACGGAACAGCCTCTGGGGCCAACGTCCTGACTTTC. As protein: CASSYGTASGANVLTF.

The chain recombines TRBV24-1 with TRBJ1-1; D may be TRBD1 (5 bases). In germline, CDR1 is KGHDR, CDR2 SFDVKD. V was trimmed by 7 bases and J by 3 bases, leaving 8 bases between them. This CDR3 is built from 12 residues. The CDR3 DNA reads as TGTGCCACCAGGGGGCCGGACACTGAAGCTTTCTTT. The encoded protein is CATRGPDTEAFF.

The chain combines TRBV19 with TRBJ1-6; the match to TRBD1 covers 7 bases. J gave up 7 bases and V 7 bases, and 7 bases lay outside the gene matches. CDR1 and CDR2 (germline): LNHDA, SQIVND (reference sequence). The CDR3 contains 14 residues. In nucleotides, the CDR3 is TGTGCCAGTACCCTAGGGACAGAAAATTCACCCCTCCACTTT. Its translation: CASTLGTENSPLHF.

The rearrangement joins TRBV6-5 to TRBJ1-2, with D perhaps matching TRBD1 (6 bases). The V and J ends lost 6 bases and 7 bases respectively, with 18 bases between them. CDR1 is MNHEY, CDR2 SVGAGI, per germline. This CDR3 has 14 amino acids. CDR3 loop: CASSQDSIVGGYTF. For the CDR3, the DNA is TGTGCCAGCAGCCAGGACAGCATCGTTGGTGGCTACACCTTC.

The chain employs TRBV9 and TRBJ1-1; D may be TRBD1 (6 bases). CDR1 and CDR2 from the germline V gene are SGDLS and YYNGEE. V was pared by 0 bases and J by 1 base, with 10 bases between. CDR3 length: 15 residues. The CDR3: CASSVDGGPNTEAFF. In nucleotides, the CDR3 is TGTGCCAGCAGCGTAGATGGGGGCCCGAACACTGAAGCTTTCTTT.

In its sample, this clone was seen once. The chain recombines TRBV6-1 with TRBJ2-1; 13 nucleotides agree with TRBD2. V lost 2 bases, J lost 15 bases, and 10 bases stayed unmatched. Germline lookup yields CDR1 MNHNS and CDR2 SASEGT. The CDR3 runs 15 residues. CDR3 sequence reads: CASSELTSGRQWRFF. CDR3 sequence (DNA): TGTGCCAGCAGTGAACTGACTAGCGGGAGGCAGTGGCGGTTCTTC.

This rearrangement joins TRBV7-2 to TRBJ1-6; tentative D call: TRBD1 (6 bases). CDR3 length: 14 residues. Germline-derived CDR1 and CDR2 are SGHTA and FQGNSA. V lost 6 bases, J lost 5 bases, and 11 bases lay in between. Written as DNA, the CDR3 is TGTGCCAGCAGTCCCAGGGGTGATAATTCACCCCTCCACTTT. Residues: CASSPRGDNSPLHF. The variable domain in full, completed from reference TRBV7-2 and TRBJ1-6, reads GAGVSQSPSNKVTEKGKDVELRCDPISGHTALYWYRQSLGQGLEFLIYFQGNSAPDKSGLPSDRFSAERTGGSVSTLTIQRTQQEDSAVYLCASSPRGDNSPLHFGNGTRLTVT.

V usage is TRBV12-3 or TRBV12-4 and J usage is TRBJ2-1; 9 nucleotides line up with TRBD2. V was pared by 8 bases and J by 7 bases, with 6 bases of the junction left unmatched. CDR3 length: 13 residues. The DNA of the CDR3 is TGTGCCAGCGTAGCGGGAGAGATAAATGAGCAGTTCTTC. It specifies CASVAGEINEQFF.

This clone was recorded only once. The chain couples TRBV5-1 to TRBJ1-4, with 7 bases matching TRBD1. The CDR3 contains 16 residues. Trimming removed 1 base from V and 4 bases from J; junction bases left unmatched: 7. The germline V gene has CDR1 SGHRS and CDR2 YFSETQ. The CDR3 sequence: CASSLSGGRGNEKLFF. Written as DNA, the CDR3 is TGCGCCAGCAGCTTGTCAGGGGGACGGGGTAATGAAAAACTGTTTTTT.

The V gene is TRBV9, the J gene TRBJ2-7; TRBD1 matches at 9 bases. The CDR3 totals 14 residues. The V and J ends lost 3 bases and 3 bases, in that order; junction bases with no gene match: 4. The germline gives CDR1 SGDLS, CDR2 YYNGEE. The CDR3 region is CASSAGTGFYEQYF. As DNA, the CDR3 is TGTGCCAGCAGCGCCGGGACAGGGTTCTACGAGCAGTACTTC.

V is TRBV18 and J is TRBJ2-7; TRBD1 matches 7 bases. V gave up 3 bases and J gave up 3 bases; unmatched junction bases: 11. CDR3 length equals 16 residues. Per the germline V gene, CDR1 is KGHSH and CDR2 is LQKENI. This CDR3 reads CASSPNFRDSGYEQYF. The CDR3 DNA reads as TGTGCCAGCTCACCGAATTTTAGGGACAGCGGCTACGAGCAGTACTTC. Full variable domain (remainder filled in from reference TRBV18 and TRBJ2-7): NAGVMQNPRHLVRRRGQEARLRCSPMKGHSHVYWYRQLPEEGLKFMVYLQKENIIDESGMPKERFSAEFPKEGPSILRIQQVVRGDSAAYFCASSPNFRDSGYEQYFGPGTRLTVT.

This chain joins TRBV7-9 and TRBJ1-1; 7 positions match TRBD1. Germline CDR1 is SEHNR and CDR2 is FQNEAQ (reference sequence). This CDR3 region has 13 residues. After removal of 5 bases from V and 4 bases from J, the junction contained 4 bases not matched to a gene. The CDR3: CASSQDRVTEAFF. CDR3 DNA sequence: TGTGCCAGCAGCCAAGACAGGGTCACTGAAGCTTTCTTT.